The present T cell receptor beta chain was sequenced within a study of blood T cell repertoires in COVID-19. Study overall: Sites across the United States, Italy and Spain contributed samples from acute and convalescent COVID-19. T cells, B-cell-depleted T cells, or PBMCs supplied cDNA or gDNA.

Original processing methods: Estimation of nucleated cell counts relied on the amplification of reference gene primers. Clones were sequenced by immunoSEQ multiplex PCR, and TCRdb holds only the in-frame ones, with some missing. D and trimming come from the DNA, and the V and J calls and clone size come from that table. The sample shows over 30,000 clones, 85% of them seen only once. CDR1 and CDR2 from the germline V gene are SGHAT and FQDESV (reference sequence). V dropped 5 bases and J dropped 2 bases, with 5 bases sitting between them. There are 12 residues in the CDR3. Specimen: peripheral blood. The genes are TRBV11-1 and TRBJ2-3; no definite D call. The receptor comes from a woman in her sixties or seventies with active COVID-19. The CDR3 coding sequence is TGTGCCAGCAGCCCCCACACAGATACGCAGTATTTT. Translation: CASSPHTDTQYF.